This T cell receptor beta chain was obtained from a study of identical twins. Only healthy Caucasians were enrolled as donors. Germline CDR1 and CDR2: MNHEY and SVGEGT. This CDR3 region has 21 residues. After removal of 0 bases from V and 0 bases from J, the junction contained 16 bases not matched to a gene. Ten or more counts support this clonotype. Its antigen is unidentified. Study observations and caveats: In monozygotic twins, models underestimated the sharing of out-of-frame TCR alpha.

TCRdb reprocessed the 5' RACE reads with MiXCR, giving one entry per CDR3 protein. The data hold 350,000 to 500,000 distinct CDR3 sequences, with around 18% observed a single time. The TCR originated in a man in his fifties in good health. This chain uses TRBV6-2 or TRBV6-3 with TRBJ2-1; 8 bases fit TRBD2. The sample taken for sequencing was naive T cells sorted from blood. This CDR3 reads CASSYSNEPGTSGLSYNEQFF. Here the CDR3 DNA reads TGTGCCAGCAGTTACTCGAACGAGCCAGGTACTAGCGGTCTCTCCTACAATGAGCAGTTCTTC.